A single sample is the source of the 26 T cell receptor beta chains below, sequenced in a study of T cell clonotyping in hematopoietic cell transplantation. The sample's time point: recipient sample about 28 days before transplant, after cytoreduction. Sequencing used immunoSEQ multiplex PCR; TCRdb keeps in-frame clones, though not all of them. The sample records approximately 44,000 clones, 75% to 90% being singletons. Here the sequenced sample was peripheral blood mononuclear cells, taken before stem cell transplant. Receptor source: a man between 60 and 70 years old with acute myeloid leukemia. Some clones in this sample may be carry-over from other donors' samples.

The chain employs TRBV6-5 and TRBJ1-1; D is unresolved. CDR3 length: 15 amino acids. The germline V gene has CDR1 MNHEY and CDR2 SVGAGI. Trimming shortened V by 6 bases and J by 0 bases, and 14 bases separated the two germline ends. The CDR3 nucleotides read TGTGCCAGCAGCACTGGACCCAGAGTGAACACTGAAGCTTTCTTT. This translates into CASSTGPRVNTEAFF.

This rearrangement joins TRBV7-2 to TRBJ1-2, with 9 bases matching TRBD1. Germline CDR1 and CDR2: SGHTA and FQGNSA. V shed 5 bases, J shed 4 bases, and the junction held 8 bases outside the gene matches. The CDR3 is 15 amino acids. The CDR3 sequence: CASSKPGQGSYGYTF. In DNA, the CDR3 is TGTGCCAGCAGCAAACCGGGACAGGGATCCTATGGCTACACCTTC.

The chain recombines TRBV6-5 with TRBJ1-1; 9 positions match TRBD1. The germline gives CDR1 MNHEY, CDR2 SVGAGI. The CDR3 extends over 14 amino acids. V lost 4 bases and J lost 10; bases outside the gene matches: 10. CDR3: CASSSPTGGGRAFF. CDR3 DNA: TGTGCCAGCAGTTCACCGACAGGGGGGGGGCGAGCTTTCTTT.

The genes are TRBV20-1 and TRBJ2-5; D gene unclear. Germline loops: CDR1 DFQATT, CDR2 SNEGSKA (reference sequence). V was pared by 7 bases and J by 2 bases, with 8 bases between. This CDR3 spans 11 amino acids. CDR3 nucleotides: TGCAGTGTGGGCAGTCAAGAGACCCAGTACTTC. It encodes CSVGSQETQYF.

The chain recombines TRBV27 with TRBJ1-6, with D perhaps matching TRBD1 (5 bases). The CDR3 spans 18 residues. The V end was cut by 0 bases, the J end by 2 bases, with 14 bases between. Germline CDR1 and CDR2: MNHEY and SMNVEV (reference sequence). Here the CDR3 DNA reads TGTGCCAGCAGTTTATCGTTCGGGGGTGGACCCTATAATTCACCCCTCCACTTT. It is translated as CASSLSFGGGPYNSPLHF.

The V and J genes are TRBV7-2 and TRBJ2-3; D possibly uses TRBD1 or TRBD2 (5 bases each). The germline V gene encodes CDR1 SGHTA and CDR2 FQGNSA. With 1 base removed from V and 3 bases from J, the gap between germline ends came to 17 bases. The CDR3 is 17 residues long. The CDR3 reads CASSLVGRGGRTDTQYF. The CDR3 nucleotides are TGTGCCAGCAGCTTAGTTGGCCGGGGCGGGCGGACAGATACGCAGTATTTT.

The rearrangement joins TRBV11-2 to TRBJ2-3, with 7 nucleotides matching TRBD2. The CDR3 runs to 16 residues. The trim removed 2 bases at V and 5 bases at J, leaving 10 bases unmatched. CDR1 and CDR2 from the germline V gene are SGHAT and FQNNGV. The CDR3 DNA is TGTGCCAGCAGCTTATCCGGGCGCGTAGCGGGAGATACGCAGTATTTT. Translating it yields CASSLSGRVAGDTQYF.

The genes are TRBV5-1 and TRBJ2-3; the match to TRBD2 covers 9 bases. This CDR3 is built from 14 residues. The germline V gene encodes CDR1 SGHRS and CDR2 YFSETQ. Trimming cost V 1 base and J 6 bases; bases outside gene matches: 3. CDR3 loop: CASSLPSGADTQYF. Here the CDR3 DNA reads TGCGCCAGCAGCTTGCCTAGCGGGGCGGATACGCAGTATTTT.

J is TRBJ2-5 and V is TRBV5-6; 7 positions agree with TRBD2. The germline CDR1 and CDR2 sequences are SGHDT and YYEEEE. The CDR3 runs to 16 residues. Trimming at V came to 0 bases and at J to 5 bases, leaving 10 bases not matched to a gene. The CDR3 reads CASSLALTSWRETQYF. The CDR3 DNA is TGTGCCAGCAGCTTGGCCTTGACTAGCTGGCGGGAGACCCAGTACTTC. Complete variable domain (other parts from reference TRBV5-6 and TRBJ2-5): DAGVTQSPTHLIKTRGQQVTLRCSPKSGHDTVSWYQQALGQGPQFIFQYYEEEERQRGNFPDRFSGHQFPNYSSELNVNALLLGDSALYLCASSLALTSWRETQYFGPGTRLLVL.

This chain connects TRBV4-1 to TRBJ1-5; possible D gene TRBD1, 6 bases. Germline lookup yields CDR1 MGHRA and CDR2 YSYEKL. V was clipped by 0 bases and J by 0 bases, with 6 bases between them. The CDR3 spans 15 residues. CDR3 nucleotides: TGCGCCAGCAGCCAAGACAGGGGTAGCAATCAGCCCCAGCATTTT. As protein: CASSQDRGSNQPQHF.

The J gene is TRBJ2-5, the V gene TRBV6-1, with 10 positions matching TRBD1. Germline V gene sequence: CDR1 MNHNS, CDR2 SASEGT. With 7 bases clipped from V and 5 bases from J, the junction kept 7 bases outside the gene matches. The CDR3 runs 14 residues. The CDR3 nucleotides are TGTGCCAGCACCCGACAGGGGGCGGGGGAGACCCAGTACTTC. Amino acid sequence: CASTRQGAGETQYF.

The V gene is TRBV5-1, the J gene TRBJ1-1; D unresolved. The CDR3 extends over 15 amino acids. The ends were cut back, 4 bases at V and 1 base at J, with 14 bases in the middle. Germline V lookup: CDR1 SGHRS, CDR2 YFSETQ. The CDR3 DNA sequence: TGCGCCAGCAGCGACCCCAGGACCTGGAACACTGAAGCTTTCTTT. Amino acids: CASSDPRTWNTEAFF.

This rearrangement joins TRBV11-3 to TRBJ2-7, with D perhaps matching TRBD1 (6 bases). The CDR3 consists of 13 residues. Between the trimmed V and J ends, which lost 10 bases and 0 bases, there was a span of 13 bases. Germline V gene data show CDR1 as SGHNT and CDR2 as YENEEA. The CDR3 protein is CAIWTASSYEQYF. In DNA form, the CDR3 reads TGTGCCATATGGACAGCGAGCTCCTACGAGCAGTACTTC.

This chain links TRBV10-1 with TRBJ1-5; 7 nucleotides line up with TRBD1. This CDR3 has 15 amino acids. Germline-derived CDR1 and CDR2 are WNHNN and SYGVQD (reference sequence). Trimming at V came to 8 bases and at J to 11 bases, leaving 18 bases not matched to a gene. The CDR3 region is CASWILWDSPTAQHF. The CDR3 bases are TGCGCCAGCTGGATCCTTTGGGACAGCCCCACGGCCCAGCATTTT.

This clone was counted only a few times. The rearrangement joins TRBV30 to TRBJ1-6, with unresolved D. Germline CDR1 GTSNPN, CDR2 SVGIG (reference sequence). The CDR3 has 14 residues. V lost 0 bases, J lost 9 bases, and 12 bases lay in between. CDR3 in DNA: TGTGCCTGGAGTGTGGTCGGGGTGGCTTCACCCCTCCACTTT. This gives the protein CAWSVVGVASPLHF.

This clone has just a few counts. The chain couples TRBV28 to TRBJ1-4, with D maybe TRBD1 (6 bases). V was shortened by 4 bases and J by 3 bases, with 18 bases between the two germline ends. The CDR3 consists of 17 residues. The germline V gene encodes CDR1 MDHEN and CDR2 SYDVKM. CDR3 in amino acids: CASSSPRGEGANEKLFF. CDR3 bases: TGTGCCAGCAGTTCCCCCAGGGGTGAGGGAGCTAATGAAAAACTGTTTTTT.

This clone occurred once. This chain connects TRBV6-5 to TRBJ1-3; D is uncertain. Germline V gene lookup returns CDR1 MNHEY and CDR2 SVGAGI. This CDR3 spans 14 amino acids. The ends were cut back, 7 bases at V and 1 base at J, with 11 bases in the middle. CDR3 sequence: CASTLRPSGNTIYF. CDR3 coding DNA: TGTGCCAGCACCCTTAGGCCTTCTGGAAACACCATATATTTT.

The chain uses TRBV2 and TRBJ2-2, with TRBD2 identical over 7 bases. The trim removed 5 bases at V and 6 bases at J, leaving 9 bases unmatched. There are 15 residues in the CDR3. Germline assignment: CDR1 SNHLY and CDR2 FYNNEI. CDR3 sequence reads: CASSYSGTTAGELFF. The CDR3 DNA follows: TGTGCCAGCAGTTACTCCGGGACTACTGCCGGGGAGCTGTTTTTT. The full variable domain, rest sourced from reference TRBV2 and TRBJ2-2, is EPEVTQTPSHQVTQMGQEVILRCVPISNHLYFYWYRQILGQKVEFLVSFYNNEISEKSEIFDDQFSVERPDGSNFTLKIRSTKLEDSAMYFCASSYSGTTAGELFFGEGSRLTVL.

The gene calls are TRBV18 and TRBJ2-3, with TRBD1 as a possible D gene (5 bases). This CDR3 region has 16 residues. Trimming stripped 2 bases from V and 0 bases from J, with 12 bases between. CDR1 KGHSH and CDR2 LQKENI come from the germline V gene. This CDR3 reads CASSPEGAASTDTQYF. Here the CDR3 DNA reads TGTGCCAGCTCACCAGAAGGGGCCGCAAGCACAGATACGCAGTATTTT.

The chain is built from TRBV28 and TRBJ2-6; tentatively, D is TRBD1 or TRBD2 (5 bases each). Germline V CDR1 and CDR2: MDHEN, SYDVKM. CDR3 size: 15 residues. The ends were cut back, 3 bases at V and 2 bases at J, with 8 bases in the middle. DNA of the CDR3: TGTGCCAGCAGTTTTATGGGGGCTGGGGCCAACGTCCTGACTTTC. Translating it yields CASSFMGAGANVLTF.

The chain joins TRBV13 to TRBJ2-5, with D possibly being TRBD1 (6 bases). CDR1 is PRHDT, CDR2 FYEKMQ, per germline (reference sequence). Between the trimmed V and J ends, which lost 4 bases and 0 bases, there was a span of 9 bases. This CDR3 region has 14 residues. The CDR3 spells CASSSDRNQETQYF. In DNA, the CDR3 is TGTGCCAGCAGCTCAGACAGGAACCAAGAGACCCAGTACTTC.

The chain combines TRBV10-3 with TRBJ2-1, with 11 bases that match TRBD2. The CDR3 is 13 amino acids. V lost 11 bases to trimming and J lost 3 bases; unmatched junction nucleotides: 3. Germline V gives CDR1 ENHRY, CDR2 SYGVKD. CDR3 nucleotide sequence: TGTGCCTCAGGGACTAGCGGCTACAATGAGCAGTTCTTC. This sequence encodes CASGTSGYNEQFF.

This chain links TRBV7-2 with TRBJ1-2, with a possible D match to TRBD1 (5 bases). The V and J ends lost 4 bases and 2 bases respectively, with 8 bases between them. Germline lookup yields CDR1 SGHTA and CDR2 FQGNSA. This CDR3 has 13 residues. As DNA, the CDR3 is TGTGCCAGCAGCTCGGGACCGAACTATGGCTACACCTTC. Its protein is CASSSGPNYGYTF.

V usage is TRBV7-8 and J usage is TRBJ2-7; D ambiguous. V gave up 0 bases and J gave up 5 bases, with 5 bases separating them. This CDR3 is 12 amino acids long. Germline V gene data show CDR1 as SGHVS and CDR2 as FQNEAQ. In nucleotides, the CDR3 is TGTGCCAGCAGCTTAGCAGAGAACGAGCAGTACTTC. Its translation is CASSLAENEQYF.

The chain has TRBV12-5 and TRBJ2-2; D possibly corresponds to TRBD2 (6 bases). The germline CDR1 and CDR2 sequences are LGHNT and FRNRAP. Trimming shortened V by 6 bases and J by 4 bases, and 18 bases separated the two germline ends. This CDR3 is built from 16 residues. This CDR3 reads CASGDFERVVTGELFF. Written as DNA, the CDR3 is TGTGCTAGTGGGGATTTTGAGCGGGTAGTCACCGGGGAGCTGTTTTTT.

The sample holds one count of this clone. The chain has TRBV25-1 and TRBJ1-3; D is undetermined. Germline V gives CDR1 MGHDK, CDR2 SYGVNS. V lost 6 bases, J lost 0 bases, and 12 bases lay in between. CDR3 size: 15 residues. The CDR3: CASRETSISGNTIYF. Here the CDR3 DNA reads TGTGCCAGCAGGGAGACGAGTATCTCTGGAAACACCATATATTTT.